Presented here are 8 T cell receptor beta chains from one specimen sequenced in a study of CD8 T cells in Susac syndrome. Random hexamers were used to reverse transcribe an amount of about 0.5 to 1 ug RNA. One entry per CDR3 protein, called by TCRdb with MiXCR from the immunoSEQ multiplex PCR reads. This table has roughly 130,000 distinct CDR3 sequences, roughly 95% appearing once. Input material: CD4+ T cells from PBMCs. Every receptor here comes from a human donor with multiple sclerosis.

The genes are TRBV28 and TRBJ1-5; 9 nucleotides line up with TRBD1. The CDR3 consists of 14 residues. Unmatched junction bases numbered 6, after V lost 6 bases and J lost 6 bases. Germline CDR1 is MDHEN and CDR2 is SYDVKM. CDR3 sequence: CASSSTGQGQPQHF. CDR3 bases: TGTGCCAGCAGCTCGACGGGACAGGGTCAGCCCCAGCATTTT.

The CDR3 spells CSARDDRNQPQHF. Written as DNA, the CDR3 is TGCAGTGCTAGAGACGACAGAAATCAGCCCCAGCATTTT. The J gene is TRBJ1-5, the V gene TRBV20-1; tentative D call: TRBD1 (5 bases). CDR3 size: 13 residues. Per the germline V gene, CDR1 is DFQATT and CDR2 is SNEGSKA (reference sequence). V lost 0 bases and J lost 4, with 7 bases in between.

This chain connects TRBV20-1 to TRBJ1-5; 10 bases fit TRBD1. The germline CDR1 and CDR2 sequences are DFQATT and SNEGSKA (reference sequence). The CDR3 spans 16 residues. J lost 2 bases, V lost 6 bases, and 10 bases had no gene match. In nucleotides, the CDR3 is TGCAGTGCGGGGACAGGGGTCCGCGGGGGCAATCAGCCCCAGCATTTT. It translates to CSAGTGVRGGNQPQHF.

The chain combines TRBV29-1 with TRBJ2-5, with 7 bases aligning to TRBD1. The CDR3 runs 13 residues. Germline values: CDR1 SQVTM, CDR2 ANQGSEA. Germline trimming cut 7 bases from V and 4 bases from J; bases unmatched to any gene: 9. DNA for the CDR3: TGCAGCGCGCGCGCAGGGGGTGTAGAGACCCAGTACTTC. Protein product: CSARAGGVETQYF.

The chain joins TRBV18 to TRBJ2-3, with TRBD2 as a possible D gene (6 bases). There are 15 residues in the CDR3. Trimming removed 6 bases from V and 1 base from J, with 14 bases in between. Germline loops: CDR1 KGHSH, CDR2 LQKENI. The CDR3 region has the DNA TGTGCCAGCTCCCCGGCGGGACGGGGCACAGATACGCAGTATTTT. This codes for CASSPAGRGTDTQYF.

The J gene is TRBJ1-2, the V gene TRBV29-1; D not resolved. The CDR3 spans 12 residues. V lost 5 bases and J lost 1, with 8 bases in between. From germline, CDR1 is SQVTM and CDR2 ANQGSEA. The CDR3 loop is CSVRDFNYGYTF. CDR3 sequence (DNA): TGCAGCGTTCGGGATTTTAACTATGGCTACACCTTC.

The genes are TRBV7-8 and TRBJ1-1; D remains ambiguous. Per germline, CDR1 SGHVS and CDR2 FQNEAQ. The CDR3 is 14 amino acids. Trimming removed 1 base at V and 3 bases at J, with 9 bases between. Here the CDR3 reads CASSLGSGDTEAFF. As DNA, the CDR3 is TGTGCCAGCAGCTTAGGTTCGGGAGACACTGAAGCTTTCTTT.

The CDR3 here is CASSQAGTSGREQFF. The DNA of the CDR3 is TGTGCCAGCAGCCAGGCCGGGACTAGCGGTCGTGAGCAGTTCTTC. This chain links TRBV3-1 with TRBJ2-1; 11 bases agree with TRBD2. The V and J ends lost 3 bases and 9 bases, in that order; junction bases with no gene match: 7. CDR1 LGHDT and CDR2 YNNKEL come from the germline V gene (reference sequence). The CDR3 has 15 amino acids.